The 21 T cell receptor beta chains given below trace back to one sample, sequenced in a study of T cell repertoires in cytomegalovirus infection. For these receptors, no antigen is known. TCRdb itself ran the reads through MiXCR, one entry per CDR3 protein. The sample shows hundreds of thousands of distinct CDR3 sequences, approximately 42% of them seen only once. This specimen was cultured PBMCs, taken from culture after CMV antigen stimulation. The receptor set was obtained from a human donor in good health (CMV status not recorded). Some clones in this sample may be carry-over from other donors' samples.

The V and J genes are TRBV6-2 or TRBV6-3 and TRBJ2-7; 8 bases agree with TRBD2. The CDR3 has 14 amino acids. V gave up 2 bases and J gave up 3 bases; unmatched junction bases: 3. Looked up from germline, CDR1 is MNHEY and CDR2 is SVGEGT. In DNA, the CDR3 is TGTGCCAGCAGTTACCGTCTAGCGGGCTACGAGCAGTACTTC. Translated, it gives CASSYRLAGYEQYF.

This clonotype has just one count. This chain joins TRBV6-1 and TRBJ2-1; TRBD1 aligns across 7 bases. Germline assignment: CDR1 MNHNS and CDR2 SASEGT. The CDR3 runs 15 residues. V was clipped by 5 bases and J by 8 bases; unmatched bases: 12. In nucleotides, the CDR3 is TGTGCCAGCAGTTTAGGACAGGTACAGGTAGATGAGCAGTTCTTC. Encoded protein: CASSLGQVQVDEQFF.

The chain is built from TRBV6-2 or TRBV6-3 and TRBJ2-7; 8 nucleotides agree with TRBD2. Germline V gene lookup returns CDR1 MNHEY and CDR2 SVGEGT. Trimming at V came to 4 bases and at J to 6 bases, leaving 8 bases not matched to a gene. The CDR3 extends over 14 amino acids. The CDR3 DNA is TGTGCCAGCAGTTTGGGACTAGATCTGGCCGAGCAGTACTTC. Its translation: CASSLGLDLAEQYF.

The V call is TRBV7-6, the J call TRBJ2-1; 13 bases map to TRBD2. The CDR3 is 17 residues long. Germline lookup yields CDR1 SGHVS and CDR2 FNYEAQ. V trimming: 2 bases; J trimming: 5 bases; junction bases outside the gene matches: 6. The CDR3 protein is CASSLRTSGSYDNEQFF. The CDR3 DNA sequence: TGTGCCAGCAGCTTACGGACTAGCGGGAGTTACGACAATGAGCAGTTCTTC.

The sample holds a few counts of this clonotype. The gene calls are TRBV7-9 and TRBJ1-1, with unresolved D. The CDR3 contains 15 residues. The germline V gene encodes CDR1 SEHNR and CDR2 FQNEAQ (reference sequence). Trimming cost V 1 base and J 2 bases, with 11 bases left between them. The CDR3 DNA is TGTGCCAGCAGCTTAGGGGGATGGGGAAACACTGAAGCTTTCTTT. It translates to CASSLGGWGNTEAFF.

This chain uses TRBV6-6 with TRBJ2-3, with TRBD2 identical over 7 bases. CDR3 length: 16 amino acids. CDR1 and CDR2 (germline): MNHNY, SVGAGI (reference sequence). Germline trimming cut 0 bases from V and 4 bases from J; bases unmatched to any gene: 7. For the CDR3, the DNA is TGTGCCAGCAGTTACTCGGGCGGGAGCGGCCCAGATACGCAGTATTTT. Its translation: CASSYSGGSGPDTQYF.

The rearrangement uses TRBV7-9 and TRBJ1-1; 8 positions agree with TRBD1. Trimming removed 4 bases from V and 0 bases from J; junction bases left unmatched: 10. The CDR3 spans 17 residues. In germline, CDR1 is SEHNR, CDR2 FQNEAQ (reference sequence). CDR3 in DNA: TGTGCCAGCAGCTCATACGGGACAGGAAACATGAACACTGAAGCTTTCTTT. It codes for CASSSYGTGNMNTEAFF.

V is TRBV5-1 and J is TRBJ1-1; D not certain. The V gene's germline CDR1 is SGHRS and CDR2 YFSETQ. This CDR3 comprises 15 residues. Trimming pared 1 base from V and 1 base from J, leaving 11 bases between. The CDR3 region is CASSLSGPANTEAFF. The CDR3 nucleotides are TGCGCCAGCAGCTTGAGTGGGCCAGCGAACACTGAAGCTTTCTTT.

The J gene is TRBJ2-7, the V gene TRBV7-6, with unresolved D. The CDR3 is made up of 15 amino acids. Trimming shortened V by 2 bases and J by 2 bases, and 13 bases separated the two germline ends. The V gene's germline CDR1 is SGHVS and CDR2 FNYEAQ. CDR3 loop: CASSLFYGPAYEQYF. The CDR3 coding sequence is TGTGCCAGCAGCTTATTTTACGGGCCTGCCTACGAGCAGTACTTC.

The chain carries TRBV10-3 and TRBJ2-3, with a tentative D call TRBD1 (6 bases). This CDR3 spans 14 amino acids. From germline, CDR1 is ENHRY and CDR2 SYGVKD. Trimming stripped 6 bases from V and 2 bases from J, with 12 bases between. CDR3 sequence reads: CAIRTGHDTDTQYF. Here the CDR3 DNA reads TGTGCCATCAGAACGGGACACGACACAGATACGCAGTATTTT.

The rearrangement joins TRBV6-9 to TRBJ2-3; tentatively, D is TRBD2 (5 bases). The CDR3 sequence is 18 residues long. The germline V gene has CDR1 MNHGY and CDR2 SVAAGI. V dropped 8 bases and J dropped 0 bases, with 24 bases sitting between them. The CDR3 is CASPTSCGPNASTDTQYF. DNA for the CDR3: TGTGCCAGCCCTACCTCTTGCGGGCCGAACGCTAGCACAGATACGCAGTATTTT.

The genes are TRBV11-2 and TRBJ2-3; D may be TRBD1 (5 bases). The CDR3 consists of 19 residues. Germline V gene data show CDR1 as SGHAT and CDR2 as FQNNGV. V was pared by 1 base and J by 0 bases, with 20 bases between. The CDR3 coding sequence is TGTGCCAGCAGCTTAGGAGGTCAAGGGGCAAGTTTTAGCACAGATACGCAGTATTTT. Translated, it gives CASSLGGQGASFSTDTQYF.

This clonotype was counted only a few times. The V gene is TRBV12-3 or TRBV12-4, the J gene TRBJ1-1, with 8 bases fitting TRBD1. The CDR3 covers 14 residues. The ends lost 5 bases at V and 5 bases at J; junction bases unmatched: 7. The CDR3 reads CASSTGQGYTEAFF. The DNA of the CDR3 is TGTGCCAGCAGTACCGGACAGGGATATACTGAAGCTTTCTTT.

This chain links TRBV12-3 or TRBV12-4 with TRBJ2-1; D remains ambiguous. The CDR3 has 14 residues. Trimming removed 5 bases from V and 14 bases from J, with 22 bases in between. CDR3 nucleotides: TGTGCCAGCAGTCCCCCCGTTGGGGAAGCCCCAAAGTTCTTC. It specifies CASSPPVGEAPKFF.

Ten or more counts support this clonotype. The J gene is TRBJ2-5, the V gene TRBV7-2, with TRBD2 matching over 10 bases. After removal of 5 bases from V and 3 bases from J, the junction contained 12 bases not matched to a gene. This CDR3 comprises 17 residues. In germline, CDR1 is SGHTA, CDR2 FQGNSA. The CDR3 sequence is CASSQRAGGKVKETQYF. The CDR3 DNA is TGTGCCAGCAGCCAACGAGCGGGGGGGAAGGTGAAAGAGACCCAGTACTTC. Combining the CDR3 with reference TRBV7-2 and TRBJ2-5 gives the whole variable domain GAGVSQSPSNKVTEKGKDVELRCDPISGHTALYWYRQSLGQGLEFLIYFQGNSAPDKSGLPSDRFSAERTGGSVSTLTIQRTQQEDSAVYLCASSQRAGGKVKETQYFGPGTRLLVL.

V usage is TRBV6-8 and J usage is TRBJ1-1; 9 nucleotides agree with TRBD1. The CDR3 consists of 13 residues. V was clipped by 3 bases and J by 7 bases; unmatched bases: 3. Per the germline V gene, CDR1 is MNHGY and CDR2 is SAAAGT. In DNA form, the CDR3 reads TGTGCCAGCAGTTATGGGACAGGGAGTGAAGCTTTCTTT. Amino acid sequence: CASSYGTGSEAFF.

Ten or more counts support this clonotype. CDR3 loop: CASSPRTGSQETQYF. CDR3 sequence (DNA): TGTGCCAGCAGCCCCCGGACAGGGTCGCAAGAGACCCAGTACTTC. This chain links TRBV7-2 with TRBJ2-5; 8 bases map to TRBD1. The CDR3 is 15 residues long. CDR1 is SGHTA and CDR2 is FQGNSA in the germline V gene. The V and J ends lost 5 bases and 2 bases, in that order; junction bases with no gene match: 7. Complete variable domain (other parts from reference TRBV7-2 and TRBJ2-5): GAGVSQSPSNKVTEKGKDVELRCDPISGHTALYWYRQSLGQGLEFLIYFQGNSAPDKSGLPSDRFSAERTGGSVSTLTIQRTQQEDSAVYLCASSPRTGSQETQYFGPGTRLLVL.

The chain joins TRBV10-1 to TRBJ2-1; 12 bases are a match to TRBD2. Germline assignment: CDR1 WNHNN and CDR2 SYGVQD (reference sequence). This CDR3 contains 15 residues. V was clipped by 3 bases and J by 9 bases; unmatched bases: 6. Here the CDR3 reads CASSDLAGGPPEQFF. CDR3 in DNA: TGCGCCAGCAGTGATCTAGCGGGAGGGCCGCCTGAGCAGTTCTTC.

The chain links TRBV7-2 to TRBJ2-5; the D is unclear. V was clipped by 3 bases and J by 4 bases, with 15 bases between them. Germline values: CDR1 SGHTA, CDR2 FQGNSA. The CDR3 consists of 15 residues. DNA for the CDR3: TGTGCCAGCAGCTTGCCGGGCCAGCGAGGAGAGACCCAGTACTTC. Translating it yields CASSLPGQRGETQYF.

The chain joins TRBV6-6 to TRBJ1-5, with 9 bases lining up with TRBD1. Looked up from germline, CDR1 is MNHNY and CDR2 is SVGAGI (reference sequence). Unmatched junction bases numbered 7, after V lost 2 bases and J lost 5 bases. The CDR3 loop spans 16 amino acids. CDR3 residues: CASSYMRTGVDQPQHF. CDR3 nucleotide sequence: TGTGCCAGCAGTTACATGAGGACAGGGGTGGATCAGCCCCAGCATTTT.

This clonotype appeared a few times. The genes are TRBV12-3 or TRBV12-4 and TRBJ2-3, with D perhaps matching TRBD2 (6 bases). The CDR3 has 15 residues. V shed 7 bases and J shed 6 bases, with 20 bases lying between them. The CDR3 coding sequence is TGTGCCAGCACTAAGGGGCGGGGCAATCAGGATACGCAGTATTTT. This codes for CASTKGRGNQDTQYF.